These T cell receptor beta chains were read from a single sample in a study of graft-versus-host responses after intestinal transplantation. The table came from immunoSEQ multiplex PCR; TCRdb's copy has only in-frame clones and leaves some out. The sample holds approximately 20,000 clones; about 92% are singletons and the top ten take 43%. This material consisted of PBMCs, taken about 260 days after intestinal transplant. All receptors derive from a human patient who received an intestinal transplant, so some T cells may come from the graft donor. Both conserved end residues are part of each CDR3. The D gene is left open where the match is weak. The listing skips clone size in some rows; elsewhere it reads once, few, many or a size class.

d_gene,abundance,v_gene,j_gene,CDR3nt,CDR3aa
TRBD1,NA,TRBV27,TRBJ2-2,TGTGCCAGCAGTTTGAGGGGGCGATACACCGGGGAGCTGTTTTTT,CASSLRGRYTGELFF
NA,once,TRBV19,TRBJ2-1,TGTGCCAGTAGTATATCGGACCGATACAATGAGCAGTTCTTC,CASSISDRYNEQFF
NA,NA,TRBV19,TRBJ2-7,TGTGCCAGTAGTCGGGCAGGCTTTTCCTACGAGCAGTACTTC,CASSRAGFSYEQYF
TRBD1,NA,TRBV6-4,TRBJ2-7,TGTGCCAGCAGTCCAGGGACAGGGGACATCTACGAGCAGTACTTC,CASSPGTGDIYEQYF
NA,NA,TRBV23-1,TRBJ1-1,TGCGCCAGCAGTCAATCTTGTGGGTTCACCAGGGGGAACACTGAAGCTTTCTTT,CASSQSCGFTRGNTEAFF
NA,NA,TRBV9,TRBJ2-2,TGTGCCAGCAGCCCCAGTTGGGGGCTCAACACCGGGGAGCTGTTTTTT,CASSPSWGLNTGELFF
NA,once,TRBV28,TRBJ2-1,TGTGCCAGCAGTCTTTCCTACAGGAATGAGCAGTTCTTC,CASSLSYRNEQFF
TRBD2,NA,TRBV6-5,TRBJ2-7,TGTGCCAGCAGTTACCCGGGACTAGCGGCCTACGAGCAGTACTTC,CASSYPGLAAYEQYF
TRBD1,NA,TRBV28,TRBJ2-7,TGTGCCAGCAGCCCAGGGGACAGGGGTTACGAGCAGTACTTC,CASSPGDRGYEQYF
TRBD1,NA,TRBV28,TRBJ2-7,TGTGCCAGCAGAGCACAGGGGGCAGGGGTCTACGAGCAGTACTTC,CASRAQGAGVYEQYF
NA,NA,TRBV6-1,TRBJ2-1,TGTGCCAGCAGTGAAGGAACGGCTTCCTACAATGAGCAGTTCTTC,CASSEGTASYNEQFF
TRBD2,once,TRBV5-4,TRBJ2-7,TGTGCCAGCAGCCGCGGACTAGCGGGAGGGCGCCGGGAGTACTTC,CASSRGLAGGRREYF
NA,NA,TRBV6-5,TRBJ2-7,TGTGCCAGCAGTTACGGGGGGGGGACAGATTACGAGCAGTACTTC,CASSYGGGTDYEQYF
NA,NA,TRBV5-1,TRBJ1-1,TGCGCCAGCAGCCTGTCGGGGACTGAAGCTTTCTTT,CASSLSGTEAFF